The present T cell receptor (beta chain) was sequenced within a study of T cell repertoires in cytomegalovirus infection. Overall study context: Evidence of both CMV infection and a matching HLA type came from public TCR beta signatures.

A single record per CDR3 protein comes from TCRdb applying MiXCR to the reads. The repertoire holds hundreds of thousands of distinct CDR3 sequences, with 35% to 45% as singletons. The CDR3 extends over 15 amino acids. Trimming shortened V by 1 base and J by 4 bases, and 11 bases separated the two germline ends. CDR1 SEHNR and CDR2 FQNEAQ come from the germline V gene (reference sequence). Study results and limitations: Identification of carriers of CMV plus the relevant HLA was performed using cumulative public TCR beta family frequency. Ex vivo responses were dominated by HLA-C-restricted CMV-specific TCR beta clonotypes.

As for this clonotype: The antigen remains undetermined.

The material sequenced was PBMCs. The chain links TRBV7-9 to TRBJ1-5; D is ambiguous. The clonotype originates from a human donor in good health (CMV status not recorded). Some clones in this sample may be carry-over from other donors' samples. In DNA form, the CDR3 reads TGTGCCAGCAGCTTAGGGATCAATGGTAATCAGCCCCAGCATTTT. Translated, it gives CASSLGINGNQPQHF. The full variable domain, its missing parts supplied by reference TRBV7-9 and TRBJ1-5, is DTGVSQNPRHKITKRGQNVTFRCDPISEHNRLYWYRQTLGQGPEFLTYFQNEAQLEKSRLLSDRFSAERPKGSFSTLEIQRTEQGDSAMYLCASSLGINGNQPQHFGDGTRLSIL.